This entry features one TCR beta chain sequence. This clonotype was recorded at least ten times. Its antigen is currently not known. Base qualities are not recorded, but no much larger clone differs from it by a single base. The TCR beta CDR3 regions were amplified from the RNA transcripts. The TCR CDR3 was subjected to a first round of RT-PCR using the HTBI primer set and the Qiagen OneStep RT-PCR kit. Libraries were constructed in a second round of multiplex PCR, after which size selection and purification were carried out. Paired-end sequencing of the libraries was performed with 100 bp reads on an Illumina HiSeq2000. The authors' analysis ran thus. Raw data were processed with SOAPnuke, discarding reads with adapters, uncalled bases, mean Phred below 15, or no exact constant-primer or identifier match. High-quality paired reads were merged with COPE v1.2.5, and unique nucleotide sequences were defined as clonotypes. MiTCR v1.1 was used to align clonotypes to the IMGT TRBV, TRBD and TRBJ reference segments. The analysis was restricted to V-J combinations with a frequency above 0.0001, which together covered 99% to 99.2% of the repertoires. A TCS score was defined as the ratio between F50 (clonal expansion) and ExV (chaos), using BLOSUM62-based TCRdist between CDR3 peptides within each V-J. Welch's t-statistics and random forest reduced around 550 V-J features to 10 to 15, which were used in a naive Bayes classifier (R e1071). In-frame beta chains were kept once TCRdb had trimmed the public reads at Q25 with fastp and called clones with MiXCR. For every CDR3 protein sequence, its rows merge into one entry that carries the most common genes and DNA. Clone size and V and J calls follow TCRdb, not the original study. This sample is represented by hundreds of thousands of distinct CDR3 sequences; around 15% of them were singletons. The ten largest make up 10% of the sample.

This entry comes from a study of T cells in Graves' hyperthyroidism and ophthalmopathy (dated by TCRdb to between 2018 and 2021). About the study as a whole: Peripheral blood samples were taken at initial diagnosis, before any treatment was given. A discovery cohort of approximately 97 patients, roughly 40 with Graves' ophthalmopathy and 55 to 65 with stable Graves' hyperthyroidism, was used to find distinguishing TCR V-J signatures. The 100 or so discovery patients were randomly split 7:3 into training and test sets. The study also compared thyroid tissue and blood T-cell repertoires from 6 or 7 Graves' hyperthyroidism patients. Prospective prediction of ophthalmopathy was tested in an independent validation cohort consisting of roughly 19 hyperthyroidism patients and approximately 16 patients who later progressed to ophthalmopathy. According to the paper, TCR Vbeta CDR3 sequencing was carried out on 120 to 150 peripheral blood samples, which came from approximately 43 ophthalmopathy, around 74 hyperthyroidism and around 17 progressor patients. After sampling, hyperthyroidism patients received methimazole starting at 30 mg daily, and ophthalmopathy patients received high-dose intravenous methylprednisolone.

Findings and caveats that apply to the study as a whole: Most expanded thyroid clonotypes (frequency above 0.001) were also detected in blood, a finding suggesting that blood repertoires may reflect thyroid immune responses. Sample size was not statistically predetermined, and investigators were not blinded to group allocation. During validation, the model predicted progression to ophthalmopathy a median of around six months ahead of onset, with almost 71% sensitivity and around 72% specificity. In cross-validation, a model built on a 13 V-J signature told ophthalmopathy apart from stable hyperthyroidism with under 90% sensitivity and about 81% specificity, and in testing the same model reached 80%/75%.

Stable Graves' hyperthyroidism was defined as no progression to ophthalmopathy during 18 months of follow-up. Hyperthyroidism patients were aged 18 to 65 years and newly diagnosed, with disease duration of less than 2 months. Patients with uncontrolled infections, other autoimmune diseases, pregnancy or lactation were excluded. Clinical symptoms, serum thyroxine and TRAb, thyroid ultrasound, and orbital computed tomography formed the basis for the diagnoses. PBMCs were separated from 8 to 10 ml of fresh peripheral blood using Ficoll-Paque density gradient centrifugation. Trizol reagent was used to extract total RNA, and RNA quality was then checked on an Agilent 2100 Bioanalyzer. Spanning cysteine to phenylalanine, the CDR3 consists of 14 amino acids. Only the CDR3 part of the read is kept: 42 bases, read in frame from the first base. The germline V gene (reference sequence) provides CDR1 GTSNPN and CDR2 SVGIG.

Specimen: blood. This receptor was obtained from a woman aged 18-29 years with Graves' hyperthyroidism. The chain couples TRBV30 to TRBJ1-1; matching of 6 bases hints at TRBD1 as the D gene. The nucleotide sequence reads as follows: TGTGCTGGAGAGAGGAGGGGGACAAACACTGAAGCTTTCTTT. Translated, this gives CAGERRGTNTEAFF.